Below, 28 T cell receptor beta chains from the same sample are listed, as sequenced in a study of immune cell composition in non-small cell lung cancer. Normal lung was sampled as far from the tumour as possible, at least 3 cm. Sequencing was performed with immunoSEQ multiplex PCR; in TCRdb, only in-frame clones are kept and a portion is missing. The sample carries over 5,000 clones, 60% to 85% recorded once. Sequencing was performed on non-adjacent lung tissue. The receptors originated from a human donor with non-small cell lung cancer.

The rearrangement links TRBV2 to TRBJ1-5; TRBD1 aligns across 10 bases. CDR1 is SNHLY and CDR2 is FYNNEI in the germline V gene. J gave up 7 bases and V 6 bases, and 3 bases lay outside the gene matches. This CDR3 comprises 13 residues. In DNA, the CDR3 is TGTGCCAGCAGCGGGACAGGGGTCCAGCCCCAGCATTTT. The encoded protein is CASSGTGVQPQHF.

The chain recombines TRBV5-1 with TRBJ2-2; D not certain. Trimming pared 1 base from V and 4 bases from J, leaving 11 bases between. The germline CDR1 and CDR2 sequences are SGHRS and YFSETQ. This CDR3 contains 15 residues. The DNA for the CDR3 is TGCGCCAGCAGCTTGATTCCCTCGGGCACCGGGGAGCTGTTTTTT. Protein: CASSLIPSGTGELFF.

V usage is TRBV5-1 and J usage is TRBJ2-3; 8 positions match TRBD2. V was pared by 3 bases and J by 2 bases, with 5 bases of the junction left unmatched. The CDR3 has 15 amino acids. CDR1 and CDR2 (germline): SGHRS, YFSETQ. This chain's CDR3 is CASSSGLGVTDTQYF. Here the CDR3 DNA reads TGCGCCAGCAGCTCGGGACTAGGAGTCACAGATACGCAGTATTTT.

CDR3 amino acids: CASRHAPQGVEGGYTF. DNA of the CDR3: TGTGCCAGCAGACACGCCCCTCAGGGGGTAGAGGGTGGCTACACCTTC. V and J are TRBV6-6 and TRBJ1-2, with 7 nucleotides matching TRBD1. The junction had 17 bases not matched to a gene; V was cut back by 6 bases and J by 7 bases. Germline V gene data show CDR1 as MNHNY and CDR2 as SVGAGI (reference sequence). The CDR3 contains 16 residues.

The V call is TRBV11-3, the J call TRBJ2-3; D possibly corresponds to TRBD2 (6 bases). Trimming shortened V by 3 bases and J by 2 bases, and 15 bases separated the two germline ends. The CDR3 has 16 residues. Germline V CDR1 and CDR2: SGHNT, YENEEA. The CDR3 loop reads CASSLRSGSFTDTQYF. The DNA of the CDR3 is TGTGCCAGCAGCTTGCGTAGCGGTTCCTTCACAGATACGCAGTATTTT.

The count of this clone is one. The gene calls are TRBV11-3 and TRBJ1-1; 8 nucleotides match TRBD1. The trim removed 4 bases at V and 1 base at J, leaving 8 bases unmatched. Germline CDR1 and CDR2: SGHNT and YENEEA. The CDR3 is made up of 16 amino acids. CDR3: CASSSTTGVTNTEAFF. CDR3 coding DNA: TGTGCCAGCAGCTCCACGACAGGGGTCACGAACACTGAAGCTTTCTTT.

The chain links TRBV29-1 to TRBJ2-1; tentatively, D is TRBD1 (5 bases). The CDR3 has 14 amino acids. Germline CDR1 is SQVTM and CDR2 is ANQGSEA. V was trimmed by 6 bases and J by 6 bases, leaving 18 bases between them. The CDR3 loop is CSVRQGAPGNEQFF. The CDR3 coding sequence is TGCAGCGTGCGCCAAGGGGCGCCGGGCAATGAGCAGTTCTTC.

The gene calls are TRBV6-1 and TRBJ2-3, with D unresolved. Deletions cut 8 bases from V and 1 base from J, with 7 bases between. This CDR3 region has 12 residues. Germline V gene data show CDR1 as MNHNS and CDR2 as SASEGT. CDR3 nucleotide sequence: TGTGCCAGCTGGAGAGGCACAGATACGCAGTATTTT. Translating gives CASWRGTDTQYF.

The gene calls are TRBV30 and TRBJ2-7, with D possibly being TRBD2 (5 bases). Trimming cost V 3 bases and J 2 bases, with 11 bases left between them. CDR1 and CDR2 (germline): GTSNPN, SVGIG (reference sequence). CDR3 size: 13 residues. For the CDR3, the DNA is TGTGCCTGGAGCCGGGGAAGCACCTACGAGCAGTACTTC. As protein: CAWSRGSTYEQYF.

The chain combines TRBV6-4 with TRBJ2-3, with TRBD2 identical over 14 bases. The CDR3 loop spans 17 amino acids. The germline gives CDR1 MRHNA, CDR2 SNTAGT. The J segment lost 3 bases and the V segment lost 2 bases, leaving 4 bases of the junction unmatched. The CDR3 DNA reads as TGTGCCAGCAGTGACGAGGGGACTAGCGGGGGAACAGATACGCAGTATTTT. Protein sequence: CASSDEGTSGGTDTQYF.

The genes are TRBV2 and TRBJ2-5; 8 bases map to TRBD2. The V and J ends lost 4 bases and 4 bases, in that order; junction bases with no gene match: 2. Germline CDR1 and CDR2: SNHLY and FYNNEI. The CDR3 runs 13 residues. The CDR3 spells CASSGAGGETQYF. In DNA, the CDR3 is TGTGCCAGCAGTGGGGCGGGGGGAGAGACCCAGTACTTC. The variable domain in full, completed from reference TRBV2 and TRBJ2-5, reads EPEVTQTPSHQVTQMGQEVILRCVPISNHLYFYWYRQILGQKVEFLVSFYNNEISEKSEIFDDQFSVERPDGSNFTLKIRSTKLEDSAMYFCASSGAGGETQYFGPGTRLLVL.

This chain's CDR3 is CASSFRTGNTEAFF. CDR3 sequence (DNA): TGTGCCAGCAGCTTTAGGACAGGGAACACTGAAGCTTTCTTT. The rearrangement links TRBV5-4 to TRBJ1-1; 7 nucleotides match TRBD1. The CDR3 consists of 14 residues. CDR1 is SGHNT, CDR2 YYREEE, per germline (reference sequence). The V gene end was trimmed by 2 bases and the J gene end by 1 base; junction bases not matched to a gene: 2.

This clone was seen a handful of times. The V and J genes are TRBV6-5 and TRBJ1-2, with a possible D match to TRBD1 (6 bases). Trimming left V 6 bases short and J 3 bases short, with 11 bases between. Germline V gives CDR1 MNHEY, CDR2 SVGAGI. This CDR3 region has 13 residues. The CDR3 sequence is CASSSGADYGYTF. DNA for the CDR3: TGTGCCAGCAGCTCAGGGGCTGACTATGGCTACACCTTC.

The rearrangement links TRBV7-2 to TRBJ2-3; TRBD1 agrees at 10 bases. J lost 6 bases, V lost 1 base, and 7 bases had no gene match. The CDR3 has 16 amino acids. Germline V gene data show CDR1 as SGHTA and CDR2 as FQGNSA. The CDR3: CASSLGGQGVSDTQYF. The CDR3 coding sequence is TGTGCCAGCAGCTTAGGTGGACAGGGGGTTAGTGATACGCAGTATTTT.

V usage is TRBV19 and J usage is TRBJ1-2, with 10 positions matching TRBD1. The CDR3 consists of 13 residues. Germline-derived CDR1 and CDR2 are LNHDA and SQIVND (reference sequence). V shed 11 bases and J 12 bases; nucleotides not matched to a gene: 15. CDR3 DNA: TGTGCCTCCCGACCACGGGACAGGGGCAGCGACACCTTC. It translates to CASRPRDRGSDTF.

This rearrangement joins TRBV6-1 to TRBJ1-2; 8 nucleotides align to TRBD1. The CDR3 covers 13 residues. With 6 bases clipped from V and 7 bases from J, the junction kept 7 bases outside the gene matches. In germline, CDR1 is MNHNS, CDR2 SASEGT. This CDR3 reads CASRSDRGRGYTF. The DNA for the CDR3 is TGTGCCAGCAGGTCCGACAGGGGTCGTGGCTACACCTTC.

The genes are TRBV10-3 and TRBJ2-2, with D hard to call. V lost 0 bases, J lost 7 bases, and 15 bases lay in between. Germline CDR1 is ENHRY and CDR2 is SYGVKD. This CDR3 has 16 residues. For the CDR3, the DNA is TGTGCCATCAGTGAGTCAGGAGCCGGCGTAGGCGGGGAGCTGTTTTTT. Encoded protein: CAISESGAGVGGELFF.

The CDR3 nucleotides are TGCGCCAGCAGCCACCGGGGGTACTGGGCGAATGAGCAGTTCTTC. Encoded protein: CASSHRGYWANEQFF. The genes are TRBV4-1 and TRBJ2-1; TRBD2 is a possible D gene (6 bases). CDR3 length equals 15 residues. Trimming stripped 3 bases from V and 7 bases from J, with 16 bases between. Per the germline V gene, CDR1 is MGHRA and CDR2 is YSYEKL.

The rearrangement joins TRBV11-2 to TRBJ1-5; D is unresolved. The ends were cut back, 6 bases at V and 2 bases at J, with 11 bases in the middle. CDR1 and CDR2 from the germline V gene are SGHAT and FQNNGV. This CDR3 comprises 14 residues. CDR3 residues: CASSIDGGNQPQHF. The CDR3 coding sequence is TGTGCCAGCAGTATTGACGGGGGCAATCAGCCCCAGCATTTT.

This clone was seen only once. This chain's CDR3 is CASSLETGVNYGYTF. The CDR3 DNA reads as TGTGCCAGCAGCTTAGAAACAGGGGTAAACTATGGCTACACCTTC. This chain links TRBV7-2 with TRBJ1-2; 7 bases match TRBD1. The CDR3 spans 15 residues. V was pared by 1 base and J by 2 bases, with 4 bases of the junction left unmatched. Germline CDR1 SGHTA, CDR2 FQGNSA.

The chain carries TRBV11-3 and TRBJ1-3; 7 nucleotides line up with TRBD1. The CDR3 length is 15 residues. The V segment lost 2 bases and the J segment 6 bases; nucleotides outside the gene matches: 7. Germline values: CDR1 SGHNT, CDR2 YENEEA. The CDR3 spells CASSLSGQPLNTIYF. The CDR3 DNA sequence: TGTGCCAGCAGCTTATCGGGACAGCCCCTAAACACCATATATTTT.

This chain joins TRBV5-1 and TRBJ2-5, with 8 positions matching TRBD2. V dropped 0 bases and J dropped 4; count of bases not matched to a gene: 8. Germline assignment: CDR1 SGHRS and CDR2 YFSETQ. The CDR3 is made up of 16 amino acids. The CDR3 spells CASSLAPGGGGETQYF. CDR3 in DNA: TGCGCCAGCAGCTTGGCCCCGGGAGGGGGGGGAGAGACCCAGTACTTC.

The CDR3 coding sequence is TGCAGTGCCGCCAGTGCTGAGCAGTTCTTC. Protein: CSAASAEQFF. This chain links TRBV20-1 with TRBJ2-1; D gene unclear. The CDR3 runs to 10 residues. In germline, CDR1 is DFQATT, CDR2 SNEGSKA (reference sequence). Trimming stripped 6 bases from V and 9 bases from J, with 9 bases between.

The CDR3 region is CASSPRGGTQETQYF. The CDR3 DNA is TGTGCCAGCAGCCCCCGCGGGGGGACCCAAGAGACCCAGTACTTC. The chain is built from TRBV7-3 and TRBJ2-5; 8 nucleotides line up with TRBD2. This CDR3 has 15 residues. Per germline, CDR1 SGHTA and CDR2 FQGTGA. With V trimmed by 5 bases and J by 1 base, 6 bases remained unmatched.

CDR3 amino acids: CASTSYYSDTARNEQFF. The CDR3 nucleotides are TGTGCCAGTACTTCTTACTACTCGGACACGGCCCGCAATGAGCAGTTCTTC. This chain uses TRBV19 with TRBJ2-1, with D maybe TRBD1 (5 bases). The CDR3 length is 17 residues. The germline V and J ends were trimmed by 7 bases and 6 bases, with 25 bases remaining between them. CDR1 and CDR2 from the germline V gene are LNHDA and SQIVND (reference sequence). Looking up the rest from reference TRBV19 and TRBJ2-1 gives the full variable domain: DGGITQSPKYLFRKEGQNVTLSCEQNLNHDAMYWYRQDPGQGLRLIYYSQIVNDFQKGDIAEGYSVSREKKESFPLTVTSAQKNPTAFYLCASTSYYSDTARNEQFFGPGTRLTVL.

The CDR3 here is CASSAGVLYEQYF. CDR3 DNA: TGTGCCAGCAGCGCCGGGGTTCTATACGAGCAGTACTTC. This chain joins TRBV11-3 and TRBJ2-7, with D perhaps TRBD2 (5 bases). The CDR3 runs 13 residues. Looked up from germline, CDR1 is SGHNT and CDR2 is YENEEA. V lost 5 bases, J lost 4 bases, and 12 bases lay in between.

The rearrangement uses TRBV10-1 and TRBJ1-1, with D hard to call. V was cut by 6 bases and J by 3 bases, with 11 bases left in between. CDR1 WNHNN and CDR2 SYGVQD come from the germline V gene (reference sequence). CDR3 size: 13 residues. In DNA form, the CDR3 reads TGCGCCAGCAGATACGAACCGGACACTGAAGCTTTCTTT. It yields the protein CASRYEPDTEAFF.

This chain connects TRBV6-5 to TRBJ2-3; 7 nucleotides align to TRBD2. V gave up 2 bases and J gave up 2 bases; unmatched junction bases: 7. The CDR3 is 16 amino acids. Germline V gene sequence: CDR1 MNHEY, CDR2 SVGAGI. CDR3 nucleotides: TGTGCCAGCAGTTACGGGGGTAGCGGGTACACAGATACGCAGTATTTT. Translating it yields CASSYGGSGYTDTQYF.